The present TCR beta chain was sequenced within a study of esophageal squamous cell carcinoma under preoperative chemotherapy (dated by TCRdb to between 2017 and 2018). Broadly, across the study: The study profiled TCR repertoires of both peripheral blood T cells and tumor-infiltrating lymphocytes. A few patients with primary esophageal squamous cell carcinoma were included in the cohort. The study examined the effect of paclitaxel-nedaplatin chemotherapy on T-cell receptor repertoires in patients with esophageal squamous cell carcinoma. Repertoires from samples taken before paclitaxel-nedaplatin therapy were compared with repertoires from samples taken after paclitaxel-nedaplatin therapy.

This clonotype was found many times. Its recognized antigen is unknown. Base qualities are not at hand, and no much larger clone is one base apart. The V end gives up 6 bases and the J end 11 bases, leaving 20 bases in the junction not matched to a gene. The CDR3 holds 16 amino acids from the cysteine to the phenylalanine. Only the CDR3 part of the read is kept: 48 bases, read in frame from the first base. The library was made by PCR. This sample was sequenced with a HiSeq X Ten. TCR repertoires were characterized by high-throughput sequencing. TCRdb cleaned the public reads at Q25 with fastp, built clones with MiXCR and kept in-frame beta chains. CDR3 protein duplicates are merged, each entry listing the most common genes and DNA. This sample is represented by about 16,000 distinct CDR3 sequences; more than 45% of them were singletons. The top ten clonotypes cover roughly 28% of the sample. What the authors observed across the whole study: TCR diversity increased significantly in peripheral T cells after chemotherapy, but not in tumor-infiltrating lymphocytes. The cohort was small, with only 5 or 6 patients with esophageal squamous cell carcinoma analyzed. Post-treatment tumor-infiltrating lymphocytes appeared to be derived in part from peripheral T cells migrating into the tumor, rather than solely from local clonal changes. Immediate and substantial changes in clonotype frequency were induced by paclitaxel-nedaplatin therapy, and contraction rather than amplification was more likely to be observed among abundant clones.

The time point label for this specimen denotes: before preoperative PTX-NDP chemotherapy. Paclitaxel-nedaplatin was administered to patients as preoperative chemotherapy before surgery. This sequence was found in a human donor with esophageal squamous cell carcinoma. The donor label of this sample is uncertain. Here the chain combines TRBV12-3 or TRBV12-4 and TRBJ2-5; TRBD2 aligns with 8 central bases. Collection of the sample occurred from a patient given preoperative chemotherapy. The DNA reads TGTGCCAGCAGACCTCTGAAAATAGCGGGAAGGAATGAGCAGTACTTC. This yields the protein CASRPLKIAGRNEQYF.